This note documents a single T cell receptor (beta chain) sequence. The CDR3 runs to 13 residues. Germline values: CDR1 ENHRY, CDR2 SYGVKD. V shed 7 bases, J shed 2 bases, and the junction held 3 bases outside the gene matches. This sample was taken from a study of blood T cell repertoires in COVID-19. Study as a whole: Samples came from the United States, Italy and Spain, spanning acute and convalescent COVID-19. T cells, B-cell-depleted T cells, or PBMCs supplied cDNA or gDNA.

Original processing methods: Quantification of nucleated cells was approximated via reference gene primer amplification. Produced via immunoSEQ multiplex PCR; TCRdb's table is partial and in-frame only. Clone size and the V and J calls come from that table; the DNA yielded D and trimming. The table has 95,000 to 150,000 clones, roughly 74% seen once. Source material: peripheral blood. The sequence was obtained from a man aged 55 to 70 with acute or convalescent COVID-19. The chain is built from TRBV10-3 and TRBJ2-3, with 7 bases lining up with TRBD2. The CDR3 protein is CAIKQRDTDTQYF. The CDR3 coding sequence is TGTGCCATCAAACAGCGGGACACAGATACGCAGTATTTT.